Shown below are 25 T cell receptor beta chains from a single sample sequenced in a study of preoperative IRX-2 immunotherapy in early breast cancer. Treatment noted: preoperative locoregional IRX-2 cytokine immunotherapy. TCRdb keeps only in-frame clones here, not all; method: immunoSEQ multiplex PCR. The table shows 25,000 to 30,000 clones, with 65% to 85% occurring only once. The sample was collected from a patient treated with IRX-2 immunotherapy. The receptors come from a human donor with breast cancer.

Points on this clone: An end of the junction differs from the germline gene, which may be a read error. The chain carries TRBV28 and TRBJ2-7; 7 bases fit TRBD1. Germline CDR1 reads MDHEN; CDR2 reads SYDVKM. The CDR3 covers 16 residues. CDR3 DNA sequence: TGTGTCAGCAGTTTTACCTGGGGACAGACTCTCTACGAGCAGTACTTC. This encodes CVSSFTWGQTLYEQYF.

CDR3 in DNA: TGTGCCAGCAGCTCCCGACTAGCGGGAGGCGGAGAGCAGTACTTC. Translating it yields CASSSRLAGGGEQYF. This rearrangement joins TRBV11-3 to TRBJ2-7; TRBD2 matches 13 bases. V dropped 4 bases and J dropped 7; count of bases not matched to a gene: 7. CDR1 is SGHNT and CDR2 is YENEEA in the germline V gene. The CDR3 spans 15 residues.

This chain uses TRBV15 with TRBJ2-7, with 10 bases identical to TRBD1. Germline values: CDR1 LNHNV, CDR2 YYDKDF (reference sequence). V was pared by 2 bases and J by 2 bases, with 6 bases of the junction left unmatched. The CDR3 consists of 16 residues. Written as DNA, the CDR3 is TGTGCCACCAGCAGACCTGGGACAGGGGAGGCCTACGAGCAGTACTTC. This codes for CATSRPGTGEAYEQYF.

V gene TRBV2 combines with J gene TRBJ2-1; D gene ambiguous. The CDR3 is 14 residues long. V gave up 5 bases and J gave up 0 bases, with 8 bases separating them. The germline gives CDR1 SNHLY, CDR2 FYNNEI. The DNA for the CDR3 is TGTGCCAGCAGTTACAGTCCCTCCTACAATGAGCAGTTCTTC. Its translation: CASSYSPSYNEQFF.

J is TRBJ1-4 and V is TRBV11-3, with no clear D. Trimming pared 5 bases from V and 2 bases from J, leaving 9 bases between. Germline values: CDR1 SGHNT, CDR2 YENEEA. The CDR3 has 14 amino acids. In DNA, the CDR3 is TGTGCCAGCAGCCCGGGTGGGACTAATGAAAAACTGTTTTTT. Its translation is CASSPGGTNEKLFF.

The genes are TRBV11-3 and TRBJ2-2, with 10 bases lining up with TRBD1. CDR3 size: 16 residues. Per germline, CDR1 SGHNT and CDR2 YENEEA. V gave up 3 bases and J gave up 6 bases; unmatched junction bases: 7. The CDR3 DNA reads TGTGCCAGCAGCTTTGGGACAGGGGAGGCTCCCGGGGAGCTGTTTTTT. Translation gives CASSFGTGEAPGELFF.

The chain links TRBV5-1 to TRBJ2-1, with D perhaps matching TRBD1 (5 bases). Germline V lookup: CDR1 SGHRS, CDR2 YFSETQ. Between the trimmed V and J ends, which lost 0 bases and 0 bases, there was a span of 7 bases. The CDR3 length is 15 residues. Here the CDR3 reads CASSLGQSSYNEQFF. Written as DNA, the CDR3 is TGCGCCAGCAGCTTGGGACAGAGCTCCTACAATGAGCAGTTCTTC.

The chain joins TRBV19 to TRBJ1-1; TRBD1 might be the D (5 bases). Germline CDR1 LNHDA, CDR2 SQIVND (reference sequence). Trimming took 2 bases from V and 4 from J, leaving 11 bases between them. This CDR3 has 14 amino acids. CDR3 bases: TGTGCCAGTAGTATATCCCGGGGCGCCACTGAAGCTTTCTTT. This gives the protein CASSISRGATEAFF.

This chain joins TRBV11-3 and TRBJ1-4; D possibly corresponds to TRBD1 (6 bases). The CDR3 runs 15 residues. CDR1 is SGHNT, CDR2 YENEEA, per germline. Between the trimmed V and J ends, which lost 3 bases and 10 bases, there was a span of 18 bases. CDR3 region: CASSLGGLRSGKLFF. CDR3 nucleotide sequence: TGTGCCAGCAGCTTGGGGGGCCTGCGATCCGGAAAACTGTTTTTT.

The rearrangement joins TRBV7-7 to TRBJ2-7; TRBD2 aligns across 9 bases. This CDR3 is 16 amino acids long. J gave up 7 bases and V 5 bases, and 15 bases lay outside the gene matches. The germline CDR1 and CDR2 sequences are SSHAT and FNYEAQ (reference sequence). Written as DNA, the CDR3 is TGTGCCAGCAGCCCGGAGACTAGCGGCTTTCAGAGGGAGCAGTACTTC. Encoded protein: CASSPETSGFQREQYF.

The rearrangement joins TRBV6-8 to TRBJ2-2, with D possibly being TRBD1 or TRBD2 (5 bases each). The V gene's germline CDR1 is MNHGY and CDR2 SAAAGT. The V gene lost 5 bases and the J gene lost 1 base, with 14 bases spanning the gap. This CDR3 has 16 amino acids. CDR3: CASSEGRLLNTGELFF. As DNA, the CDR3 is TGTGCCAGCAGTGAGGGGCGGCTTCTGAACACCGGGGAGCTGTTTTTT.

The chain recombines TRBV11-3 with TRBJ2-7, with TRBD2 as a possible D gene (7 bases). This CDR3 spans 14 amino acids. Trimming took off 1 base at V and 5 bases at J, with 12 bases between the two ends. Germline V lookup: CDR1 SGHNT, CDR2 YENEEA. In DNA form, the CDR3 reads TGTGCCAGCAGCTTAGTCGCGGGGGCGCACGAGCAGTACTTC. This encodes CASSLVAGAHEQYF.

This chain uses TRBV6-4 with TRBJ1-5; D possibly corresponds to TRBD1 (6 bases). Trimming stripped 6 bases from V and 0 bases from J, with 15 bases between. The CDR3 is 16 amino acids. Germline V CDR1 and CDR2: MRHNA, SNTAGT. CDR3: CASSRVGDTSNQPQHF. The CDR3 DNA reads TGTGCCAGCAGCCGGGTGGGGGACACTAGCAATCAGCCCCAGCATTTT.

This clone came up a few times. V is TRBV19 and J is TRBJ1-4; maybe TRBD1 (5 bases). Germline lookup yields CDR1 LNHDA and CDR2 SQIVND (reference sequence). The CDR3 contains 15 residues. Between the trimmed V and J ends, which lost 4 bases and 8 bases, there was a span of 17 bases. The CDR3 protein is CASSTTAGALEKLFF. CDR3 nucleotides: TGTGCCAGTAGTACCACGGCCGGGGCATTGGAAAAACTGTTTTTT. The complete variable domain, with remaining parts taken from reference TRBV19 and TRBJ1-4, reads DGGITQSPKYLFRKEGQNVTLSCEQNLNHDAMYWYRQDPGQGLRLIYYSQIVNDFQKGDIAEGYSVSREKKESFPLTVTSAQKNPTAFYLCASSTTAGALEKLFFGSGTQLSVL.

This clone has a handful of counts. The chain's CDR3 is CASSDNGGDNEKLFF. For the CDR3, the DNA is TGTGCCAGCAGTGATAACGGAGGGGATAATGAAAAACTGTTTTTT. The gene calls are TRBV2 and TRBJ1-4; TRBD1 is a possible D gene (5 bases). This CDR3 has 15 amino acids. Germline CDR1 reads SNHLY; CDR2 reads FYNNEI. Deletions cut 3 bases from V and 4 bases from J, with 12 bases between.

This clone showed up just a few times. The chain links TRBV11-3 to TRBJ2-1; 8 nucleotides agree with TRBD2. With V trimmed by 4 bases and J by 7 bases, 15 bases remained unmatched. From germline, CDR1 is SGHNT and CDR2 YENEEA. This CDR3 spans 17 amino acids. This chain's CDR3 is CASSSYLGGLGRNEQFF. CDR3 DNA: TGTGCCAGCAGCTCATATTTGGGGGGACTAGGCAGAAATGAGCAGTTCTTC.

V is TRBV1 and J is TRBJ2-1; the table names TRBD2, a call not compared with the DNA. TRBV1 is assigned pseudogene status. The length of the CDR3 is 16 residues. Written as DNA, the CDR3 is TGCGCCAGCAGCCAATTTAGCGGGAGGGAGTACAATGAGCAGTTCTTC. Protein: CASSQFSGREYNEQFF.

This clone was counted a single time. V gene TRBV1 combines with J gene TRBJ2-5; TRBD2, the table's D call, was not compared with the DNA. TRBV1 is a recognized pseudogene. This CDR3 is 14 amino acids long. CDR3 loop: CASASPGLQETQYF. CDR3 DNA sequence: TGCGCCAGCGCGTCTCCGGGACTTCAAGAGACCCAGTACTTC.

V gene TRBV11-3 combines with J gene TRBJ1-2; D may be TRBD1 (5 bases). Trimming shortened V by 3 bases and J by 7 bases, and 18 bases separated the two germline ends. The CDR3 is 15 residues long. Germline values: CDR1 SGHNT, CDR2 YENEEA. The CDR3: CASSLGSVRGGGYTF. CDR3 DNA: TGTGCCAGCAGCTTGGGTTCGGTTAGGGGCGGTGGCTACACCTTC.

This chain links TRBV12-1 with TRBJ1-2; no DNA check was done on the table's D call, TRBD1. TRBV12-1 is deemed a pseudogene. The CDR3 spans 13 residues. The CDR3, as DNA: TGTGCCAGCAGCCCAACAGGGCTCTATGGCTACACCTTC. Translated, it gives CASSPTGLYGYTF.

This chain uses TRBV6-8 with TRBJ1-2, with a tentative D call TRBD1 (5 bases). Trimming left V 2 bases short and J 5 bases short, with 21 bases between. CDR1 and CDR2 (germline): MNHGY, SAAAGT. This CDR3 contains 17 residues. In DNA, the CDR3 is TGTGCCAGCAGTTACCGAGACAGCCGGTCCGCCTTTTATGGCTACACCTTC. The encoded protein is CASSYRDSRSAFYGYTF.

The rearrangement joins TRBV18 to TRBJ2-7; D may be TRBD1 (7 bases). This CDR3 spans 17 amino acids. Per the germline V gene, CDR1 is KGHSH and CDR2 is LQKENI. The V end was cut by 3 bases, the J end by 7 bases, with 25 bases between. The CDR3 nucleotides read TGTGCCAGCTCACCGTTGAAGTGGTACAGGGGAGGTAGGGAGCAGTACTTC. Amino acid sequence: CASSPLKWYRGGREQYF. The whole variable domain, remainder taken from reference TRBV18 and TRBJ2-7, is NAGVMQNPRHLVRRRGQEARLRCSPMKGHSHVYWYRQLPEEGLKFMVYLQKENIIDESGMPKERFSAEFPKEGPSILRIQQVVRGDSAAYFCASSPLKWYRGGREQYFGPGTRLTVT.

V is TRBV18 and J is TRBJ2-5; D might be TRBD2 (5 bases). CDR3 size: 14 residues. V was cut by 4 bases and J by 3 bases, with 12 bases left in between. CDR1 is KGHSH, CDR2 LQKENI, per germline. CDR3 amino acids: CASSQVGDEETQYF. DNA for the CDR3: TGTGCCAGCTCACAAGTCGGGGATGAAGAGACCCAGTACTTC.

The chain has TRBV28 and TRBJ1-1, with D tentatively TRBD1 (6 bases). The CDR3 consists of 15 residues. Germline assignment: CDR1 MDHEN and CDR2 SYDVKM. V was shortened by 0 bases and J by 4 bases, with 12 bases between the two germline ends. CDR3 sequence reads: CASSLWTDSTTEAFF. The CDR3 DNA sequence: TGTGCCAGCAGTTTATGGACGGACAGTACCACTGAAGCTTTCTTT.

CDR3 bases: TGTGCCATCAGTGAGAGGACAGAATATGGCTACACCTTC. As protein: CAISERTEYGYTF. The rearrangement uses TRBV10-3 and TRBJ1-2, with D maybe TRBD1 (6 bases). The CDR3 is 13 residues long. The germline V and J ends were trimmed by 2 bases and 5 bases, with 9 bases remaining between them. The germline gives CDR1 ENHRY, CDR2 SYGVKD.